These 4 T cell receptor beta chains originate from one sample sequenced in a study of cytomegalovirus exposure and HLA in healthy donors. The PCR employed 60 Vbeta primers together with 13 Jbeta primers. The data were produced by immunoSEQ multiplex PCR, yet TCRdb's version contains in-frame clones alone and is incomplete. The table records 250,000 to 350,000 clones, roughly 85% of them present only once. Source material: PBMCs. These TCRs come from a man aged 40-55 years in good health and CMV-seropositive.

The rearrangement links TRBV28 to TRBJ1-2, with D maybe TRBD1 (5 bases). The CDR3 spans 15 residues. The V and J ends lost 2 bases and 8 bases respectively, with 18 bases between them. The V gene's germline CDR1 is MDHEN and CDR2 SYDVKM. In DNA form, the CDR3 reads TGTGCCAGCAGTTTAGAAAGGGGCGCTGGATTGGGCTACACCTTC. It is translated as CASSLERGAGLGYTF.

The V and J genes are TRBV10-3 and TRBJ2-1; TRBD2 matches at 7 bases. The CDR3 is 12 amino acids. The trim removed 2 bases at V and 10 bases at J, leaving 2 bases unmatched. Per the germline V gene, CDR1 is ENHRY and CDR2 is SYGVKD. The CDR3 coding sequence is TGTGCCATCAGTGAGGCTAGCGGCGAGCAGTTCTTC. It yields the protein CAISEASGEQFF.

The genes are TRBV5-1 and TRBJ1-5; D might be TRBD1 (6 bases). The V gene's germline CDR1 is SGHRS and CDR2 YFSETQ. This CDR3 contains 15 residues. Trimming cost V 0 bases and J 6 bases, with 13 bases left between them. This chain's CDR3 is CASSLVPGGGQPQHF. CDR3 sequence (DNA): TGCGCCAGCAGCTTGGTACCGGGAGGGGGTCAGCCCCAGCATTTT.

This chain uses TRBV9 with TRBJ2-7, with TRBD1 as a possible D gene (7 bases). Trimming shortened V by 4 bases and J by 6 bases, and 14 bases separated the two germline ends. Per germline, CDR1 SGDLS and CDR2 YYNGEE. The length of the CDR3 is 13 residues. CDR3 residues: CASSLAGGSEQYF. The CDR3 DNA reads TGTGCCAGCAGCTTGGCAGGGGGGAGCGAGCAGTACTTC.